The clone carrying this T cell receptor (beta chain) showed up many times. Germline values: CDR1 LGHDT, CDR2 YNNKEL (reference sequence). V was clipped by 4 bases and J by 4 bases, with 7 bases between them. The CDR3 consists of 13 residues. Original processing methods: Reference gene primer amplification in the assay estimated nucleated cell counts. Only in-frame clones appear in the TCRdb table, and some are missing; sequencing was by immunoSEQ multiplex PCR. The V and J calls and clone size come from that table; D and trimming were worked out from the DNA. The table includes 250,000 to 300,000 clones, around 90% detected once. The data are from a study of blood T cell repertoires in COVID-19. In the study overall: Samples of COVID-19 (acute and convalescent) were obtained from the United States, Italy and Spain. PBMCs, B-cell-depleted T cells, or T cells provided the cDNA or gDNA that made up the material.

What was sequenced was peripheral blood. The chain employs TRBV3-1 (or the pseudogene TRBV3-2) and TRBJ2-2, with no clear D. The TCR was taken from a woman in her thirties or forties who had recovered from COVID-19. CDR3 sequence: CASSPRTTGELFF. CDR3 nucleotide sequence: TGTGCCAGCAGCCCCAGAACCACCGGGGAGCTGTTTTTT.